This TCR beta chain came from a study of blood T cell repertoires in COVID-19. In the study overall: The United States, Italy and Spain provided the acute and convalescent COVID-19 samples.

Sequencing was performed with immunoSEQ multiplex PCR; in TCRdb, only in-frame clones are kept and a portion is missing. The sample contains 68,000 or so clones, roughly nine tenths of which appear only once. The V gene's germline CDR1 is SNHLY and CDR2 FYNNEI. This CDR3 spans 14 amino acids. V shed 7 bases and J shed 5 bases, with 12 bases lying between them. Specimen: peripheral blood. The clonotype was recovered from a man aged 45-65 years with acute or convalescent COVID-19. This rearrangement joins TRBV2 to TRBJ1-6; no definite D call. The CDR3 region has the DNA TGTGCCAGCACAGAGGTCTCGAATAATTCACCCCTCCACTTT. Residues: CASTEVSNNSPLHF.